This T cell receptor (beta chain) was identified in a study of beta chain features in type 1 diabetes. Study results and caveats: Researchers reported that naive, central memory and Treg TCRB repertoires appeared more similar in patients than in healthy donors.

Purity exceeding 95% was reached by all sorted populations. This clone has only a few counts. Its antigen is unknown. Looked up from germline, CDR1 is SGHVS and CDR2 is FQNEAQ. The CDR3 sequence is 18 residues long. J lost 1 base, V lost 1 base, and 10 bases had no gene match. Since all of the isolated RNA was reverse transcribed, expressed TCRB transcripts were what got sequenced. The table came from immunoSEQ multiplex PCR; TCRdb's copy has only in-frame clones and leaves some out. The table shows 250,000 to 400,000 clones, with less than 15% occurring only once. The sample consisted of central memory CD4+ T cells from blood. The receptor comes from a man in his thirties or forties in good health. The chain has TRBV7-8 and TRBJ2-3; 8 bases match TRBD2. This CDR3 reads CASSLDGRGRSRTDTQYF. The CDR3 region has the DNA TGTGCCAGCAGCTTAGACGGGAGGGGCAGGTCCCGCACAGATACGCAGTATTTT.